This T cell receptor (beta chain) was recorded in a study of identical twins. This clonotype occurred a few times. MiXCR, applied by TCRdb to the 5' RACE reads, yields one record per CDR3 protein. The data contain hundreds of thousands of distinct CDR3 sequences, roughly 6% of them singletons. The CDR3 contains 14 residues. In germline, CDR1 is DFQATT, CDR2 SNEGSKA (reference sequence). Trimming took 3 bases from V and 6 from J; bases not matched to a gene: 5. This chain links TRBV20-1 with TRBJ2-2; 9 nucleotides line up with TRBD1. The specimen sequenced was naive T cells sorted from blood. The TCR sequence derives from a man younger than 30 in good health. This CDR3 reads CSARGTGLSGELFF. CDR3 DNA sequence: TGCAGTGCTAGGGGGACAGGGTTATCCGGGGAGCTGTTTTTT.